This T cell receptor (beta chain) comes out of a study of neoadjuvant nivolumab and ipilimumab in lung cancer. The CDR3 has 15 residues. Trimming took 4 bases from V and 0 from J, leaving 12 bases between them. Germline values: CDR1 KGHSH, CDR2 LQKENI. Clones were sequenced by immunoSEQ multiplex PCR, and TCRdb holds only the in-frame ones, with some missing. The profile shows fewer than 35,000 clones, under 95% of them singletons. The TCR was taken from an adult with non-small cell lung cancer. The chain recombines TRBV18 with TRBJ1-1; unclear D gene. The starting material was peripheral blood, obtained after neoadjuvant nivolumab, alone or with ipilimumab, at or shortly before surgery. This chain's CDR3 is CASSRHKEMNTEAFF. The CDR3 nucleotides are TGTGCCAGCTCACGACATAAGGAGATGAACACTGAAGCTTTCTTT.